This T cell receptor (beta chain) was sequenced in a study of a mutant IDH1 vaccine in newly diagnosed glioma. Across the whole study: Either 4-6 weeks after radiotherapy alone or alongside temozolomide, vaccination was begun. Patients arrived already treated with radiotherapy, temozolomide, or both, most having had both. Points from the study as a whole: Of the patients, about 95% had vaccine-induced immune responses.

Details on this clone: Its target is not known.

This CDR3 region has 18 residues. V shed 0 bases and J 4 bases; nucleotides not matched to a gene: 5. Germline values: CDR1 LNHDA, CDR2 SQIVND (reference sequence). Regarding time point: week 23, last vaccination. Topical imiquimod accompanied each vaccine dose, which consisted of 300 ug of mutant IDH1 20-mer peptide. Clones were read by immunoSEQ multiplex PCR, and TCRdb kept only the in-frame ones, dropping some. Among tens of thousands of clones listed, about four fifths were seen once. The rearrangement joins TRBV19 to TRBJ2-6; 11 bases align to TRBD1. This sequence originates from a man aged 35 to 55 with glioma. The sample here was PBMCs, taken from a glioma patient whose treatment included an IDH1 peptide vaccine. The CDR3 nucleotides read TGTGCCAGTAGTATAGAAGGACAGGGGGCAAGGGGGGCCAACGTCCTGACTTTC. Translated: CASSIEGQGARGANVLTF.